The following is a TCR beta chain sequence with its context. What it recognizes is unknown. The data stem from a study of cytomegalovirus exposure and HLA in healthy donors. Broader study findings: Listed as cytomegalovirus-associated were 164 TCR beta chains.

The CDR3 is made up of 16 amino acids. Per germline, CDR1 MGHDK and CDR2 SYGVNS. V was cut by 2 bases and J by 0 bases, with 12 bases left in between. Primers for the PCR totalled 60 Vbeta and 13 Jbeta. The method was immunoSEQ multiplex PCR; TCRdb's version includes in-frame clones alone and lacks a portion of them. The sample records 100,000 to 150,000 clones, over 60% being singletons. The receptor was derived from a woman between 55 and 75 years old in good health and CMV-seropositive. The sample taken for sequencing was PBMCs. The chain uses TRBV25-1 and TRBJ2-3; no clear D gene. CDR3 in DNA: TGTGCCAGCAGTGAAGGCAGTTGGTCTAGCACAGATACGCAGTATTTT. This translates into CASSEGSWSSTDTQYF.